The clone carrying this T cell receptor beta chain has just one count. The germline gives CDR1 DFQATT, CDR2 SNEGSKA (reference sequence). This CDR3 region has 11 residues. This sample is drawn from a study of blood T cell repertoires in COVID-19. Across the whole study: T cells, B-cell-depleted T cells, or PBMCs provided the cDNA or gDNA that served as material.

Original data processing: Researchers report that nucleated cell counts were estimated from reference gene primer amplification. Sequencing used immunoSEQ multiplex PCR; TCRdb keeps in-frame clones, though not all of them. That table gives V, J and clone size, and the DNA gave D and trimming. The table records 260,000 or so clones, about 87% of them present only once. Everyone who took part was 18 to 89 years old, and they came from fewer than 25 US areas. Participants were placed into cohorts based on the clinical history they reported. The source of this sequence is a woman in her thirties with acute COVID-19. The rearrangement links TRBV20-1 to TRBJ1-1; D is perhaps TRBD1 (6 bases). The sequenced material came from PBMCs or T cells enriched from blood (not recorded which). The CDR3 here is CRGHKNTEAFF. The CDR3 coding sequence is TGCAGGGGACACAAGAACACTGAAGCTTTCTTT.